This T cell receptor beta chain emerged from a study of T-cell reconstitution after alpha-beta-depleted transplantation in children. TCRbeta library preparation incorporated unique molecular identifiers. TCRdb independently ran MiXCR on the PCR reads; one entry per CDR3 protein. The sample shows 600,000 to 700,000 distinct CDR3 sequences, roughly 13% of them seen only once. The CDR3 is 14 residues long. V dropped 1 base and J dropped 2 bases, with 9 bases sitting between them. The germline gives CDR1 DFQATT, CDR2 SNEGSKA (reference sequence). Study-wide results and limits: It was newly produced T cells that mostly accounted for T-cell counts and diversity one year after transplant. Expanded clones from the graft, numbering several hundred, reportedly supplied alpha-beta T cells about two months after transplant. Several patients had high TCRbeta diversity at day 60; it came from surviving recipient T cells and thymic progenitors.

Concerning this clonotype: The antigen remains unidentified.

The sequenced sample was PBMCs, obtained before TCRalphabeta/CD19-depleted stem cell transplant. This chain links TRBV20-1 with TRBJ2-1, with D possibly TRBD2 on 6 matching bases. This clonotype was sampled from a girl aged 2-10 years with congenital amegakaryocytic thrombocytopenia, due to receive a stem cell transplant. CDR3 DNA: TGCAGTGCTAGAGCCTTAGCGGCCTACAATGAGCAGTTCTTC. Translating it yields CSARALAAYNEQFF.